At least ten counts were recorded for the clone carrying this T cell receptor beta chain. The sample comes from a study of shared clonotypes between healthy human individuals. As for the study in general: CD4 naive and CD4 memory each took three plates per donor, while CD8 naive took two and CD8 memory one.

Assay used: immunoSEQ multiplex PCR; TCRdb lists only in-frame clones, some missing. Of millions of clones detected, approximately 95% appear once; the ten largest clones hold around 0.13%. The length of the CDR3 is 14 residues. Losses at the gene ends were 4 bases for V and 1 base for J; bases not matched to a gene: 5. Germline values: CDR1 SGDLS, CDR2 YYNGEE. The chain recombines TRBV9 with TRBJ2-7; 7 bases match TRBD2. The receptor was derived from a man aged 18 to 35 in good health. The material sequenced was naive CD4+ T cells sorted from blood. The subset here: CD45RA+ positively selected. The CDR3 bases are TGTGCCAGCAGCAACGGGGGGAGGTCCTACGAGCAGTACTTC. This encodes CASSNGGRSYEQYF. Using reference TRBV9 and TRBJ2-7 for the parts outside the CDR3, the full variable domain is DSGVTQTPKHLITATGQRVTLRCSPRSGDLSVYWYQQSLDQGLQFLIQYYNGEERAKGNILERFSAQQFPDLHSELNLSSLELGDSALYFCASSNGGRSYEQYFGPGTRLTVT.